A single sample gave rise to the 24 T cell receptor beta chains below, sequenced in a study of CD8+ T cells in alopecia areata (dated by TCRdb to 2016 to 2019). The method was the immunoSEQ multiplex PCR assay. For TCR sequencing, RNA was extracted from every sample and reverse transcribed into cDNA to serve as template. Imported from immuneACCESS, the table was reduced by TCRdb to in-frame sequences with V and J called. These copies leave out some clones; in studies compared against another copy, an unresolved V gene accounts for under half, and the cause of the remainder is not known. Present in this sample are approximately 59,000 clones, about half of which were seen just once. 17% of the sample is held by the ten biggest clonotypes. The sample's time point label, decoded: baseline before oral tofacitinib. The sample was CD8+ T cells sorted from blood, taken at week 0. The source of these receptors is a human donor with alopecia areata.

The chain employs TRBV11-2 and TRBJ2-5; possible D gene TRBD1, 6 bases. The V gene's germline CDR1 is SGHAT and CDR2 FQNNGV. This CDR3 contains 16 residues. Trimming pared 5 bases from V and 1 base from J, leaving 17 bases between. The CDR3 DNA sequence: TGTGCCAGCAGCATACAGGGCAGGGTAGCCCAAGAGACCCAGTACTTC. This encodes CASSIQGRVAQETQYF.

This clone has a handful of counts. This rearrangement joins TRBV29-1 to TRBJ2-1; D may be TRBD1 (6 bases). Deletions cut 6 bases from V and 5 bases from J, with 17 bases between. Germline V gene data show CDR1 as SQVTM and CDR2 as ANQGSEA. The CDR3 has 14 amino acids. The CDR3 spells CSVGAQGRNNEQFF. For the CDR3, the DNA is TGCAGCGTGGGGGCTCAAGGGAGAAACAATGAGCAGTTCTTC.

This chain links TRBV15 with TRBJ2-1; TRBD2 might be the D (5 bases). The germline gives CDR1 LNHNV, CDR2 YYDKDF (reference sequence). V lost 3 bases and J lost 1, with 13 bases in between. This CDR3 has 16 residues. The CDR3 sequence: CATSRDFRPSYNEQFF. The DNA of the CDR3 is TGTGCCACCAGCAGGGACTTTCGGCCTTCCTACAATGAGCAGTTCTTC.

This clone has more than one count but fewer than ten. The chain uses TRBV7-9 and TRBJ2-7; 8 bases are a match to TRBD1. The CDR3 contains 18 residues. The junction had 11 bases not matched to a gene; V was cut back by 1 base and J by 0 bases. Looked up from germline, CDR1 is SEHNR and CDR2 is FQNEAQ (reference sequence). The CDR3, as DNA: TGTGCCAGCAGCTTAGTGCCCACCCTAGGGACAGGCTCCTACGAGCAGTACTTC. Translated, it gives CASSLVPTLGTGSYEQYF.

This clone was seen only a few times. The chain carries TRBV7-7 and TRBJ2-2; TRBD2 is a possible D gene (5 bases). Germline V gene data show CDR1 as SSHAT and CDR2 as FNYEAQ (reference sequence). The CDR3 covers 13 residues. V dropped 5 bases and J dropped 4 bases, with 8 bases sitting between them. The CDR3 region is CASSVGSTGELFF. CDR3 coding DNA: TGTGCCAGCAGCGTAGGGAGCACCGGGGAGCTGTTTTTT.

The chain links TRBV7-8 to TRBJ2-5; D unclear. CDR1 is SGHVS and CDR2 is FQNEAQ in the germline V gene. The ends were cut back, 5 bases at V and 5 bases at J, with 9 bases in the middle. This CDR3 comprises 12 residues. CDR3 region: CASSVTSETQYF. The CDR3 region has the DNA TGTGCCAGCAGCGTAACATCGGAGACCCAGTACTTC.

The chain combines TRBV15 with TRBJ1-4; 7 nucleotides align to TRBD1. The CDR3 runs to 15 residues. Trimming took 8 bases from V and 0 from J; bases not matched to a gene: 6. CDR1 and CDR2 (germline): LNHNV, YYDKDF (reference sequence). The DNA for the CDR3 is TGTGCCACCCTCCCCGGGACAGCAACTAATGAAAAACTGTTTTTT. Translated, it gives CATLPGTATNEKLFF.

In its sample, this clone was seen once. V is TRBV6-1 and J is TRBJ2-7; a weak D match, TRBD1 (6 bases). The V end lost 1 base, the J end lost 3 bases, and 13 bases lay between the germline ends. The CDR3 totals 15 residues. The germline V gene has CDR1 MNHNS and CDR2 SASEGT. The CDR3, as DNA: TGTGCCAGCAGTGAAGACAGGGCCGCCTACTACGAGCAGTACTTC. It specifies CASSEDRAAYYEQYF.

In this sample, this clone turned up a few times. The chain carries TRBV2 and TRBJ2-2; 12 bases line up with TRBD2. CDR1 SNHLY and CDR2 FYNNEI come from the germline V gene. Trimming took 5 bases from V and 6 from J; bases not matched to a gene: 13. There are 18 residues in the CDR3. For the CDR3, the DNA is TGTGCCAGCAGTTGGACTAGCGGGACTACGCCAGGGGCCGGGGAGCTGTTTTTT. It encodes CASSWTSGTTPGAGELFF.

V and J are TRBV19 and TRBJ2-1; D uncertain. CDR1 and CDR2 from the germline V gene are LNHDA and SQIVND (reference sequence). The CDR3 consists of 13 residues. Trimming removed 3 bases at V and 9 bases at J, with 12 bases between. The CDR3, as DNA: TGTGCCAGTAGTATCGGTACCGGCGGTGAGCAGTTCTTC. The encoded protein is CASSIGTGGEQFF.

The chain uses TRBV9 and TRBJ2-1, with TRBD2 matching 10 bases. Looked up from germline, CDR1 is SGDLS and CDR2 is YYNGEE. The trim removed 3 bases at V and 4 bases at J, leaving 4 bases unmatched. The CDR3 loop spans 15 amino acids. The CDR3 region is CASSAWTSGYNEQFF. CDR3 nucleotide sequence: TGTGCCAGCAGCGCTTGGACTAGCGGTTACAATGAGCAGTTCTTC.

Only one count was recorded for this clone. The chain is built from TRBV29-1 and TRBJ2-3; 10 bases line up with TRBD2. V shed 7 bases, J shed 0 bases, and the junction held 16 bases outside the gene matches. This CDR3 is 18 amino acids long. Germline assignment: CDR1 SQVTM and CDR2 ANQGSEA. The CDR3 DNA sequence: TGCAGCGCCAGCGGTTGGCTAGCGGGAGCCCTTAGCACAGATACGCAGTATTTT. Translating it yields CSASGWLAGALSTDTQYF.

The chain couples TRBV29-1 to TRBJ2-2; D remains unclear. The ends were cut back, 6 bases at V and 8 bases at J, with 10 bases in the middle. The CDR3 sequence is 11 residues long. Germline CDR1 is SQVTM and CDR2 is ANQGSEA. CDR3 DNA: TGCAGCGTGGACCCACGGGGGGAGCTGTTTTTT. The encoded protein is CSVDPRGELFF.

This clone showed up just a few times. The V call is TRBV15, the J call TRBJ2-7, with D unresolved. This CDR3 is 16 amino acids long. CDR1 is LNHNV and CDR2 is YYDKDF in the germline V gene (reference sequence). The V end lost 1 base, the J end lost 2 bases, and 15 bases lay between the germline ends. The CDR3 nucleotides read TGTGCCACCAGCAGAGCCGCGCAAGGCGGAGCCTACGAGCAGTACTTC. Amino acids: CATSRAAQGGAYEQYF.

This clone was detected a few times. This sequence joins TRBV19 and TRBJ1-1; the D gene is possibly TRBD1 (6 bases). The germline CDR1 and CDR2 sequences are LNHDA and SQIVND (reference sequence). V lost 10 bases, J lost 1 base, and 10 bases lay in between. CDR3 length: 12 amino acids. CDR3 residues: CATKGGNTEAFF. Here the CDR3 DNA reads TGTGCCACAAAGGGGGGGAACACTGAAGCTTTCTTT.

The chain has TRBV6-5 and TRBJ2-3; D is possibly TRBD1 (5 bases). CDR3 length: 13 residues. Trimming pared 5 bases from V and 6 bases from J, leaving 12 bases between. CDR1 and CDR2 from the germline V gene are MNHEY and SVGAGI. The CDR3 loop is CASSEPGPDTQYF. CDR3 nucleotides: TGTGCCAGCAGTGAACCAGGGCCGGATACGCAGTATTTT.

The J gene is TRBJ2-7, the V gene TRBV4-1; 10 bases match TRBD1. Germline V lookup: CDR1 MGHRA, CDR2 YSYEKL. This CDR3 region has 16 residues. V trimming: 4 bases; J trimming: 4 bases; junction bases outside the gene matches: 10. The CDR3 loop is CASSPQGWTGGYEQYF. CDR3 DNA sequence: TGCGCCAGCAGCCCCCAAGGTTGGACAGGGGGATACGAGCAGTACTTC.

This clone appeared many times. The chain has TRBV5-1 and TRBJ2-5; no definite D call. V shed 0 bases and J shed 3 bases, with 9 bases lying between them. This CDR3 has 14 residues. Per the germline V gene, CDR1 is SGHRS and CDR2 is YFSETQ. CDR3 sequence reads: CASSLGVEEETQYF. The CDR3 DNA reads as TGCGCCAGCAGCTTGGGGGTAGAAGAAGAGACCCAGTACTTC.

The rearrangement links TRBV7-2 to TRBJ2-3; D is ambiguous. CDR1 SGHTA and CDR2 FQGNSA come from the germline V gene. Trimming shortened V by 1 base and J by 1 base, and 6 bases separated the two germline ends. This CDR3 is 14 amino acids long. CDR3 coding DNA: TGTGCCAGCAGCTTAGGCGATCGCACAGATACGCAGTATTTT. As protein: CASSLGDRTDTQYF.

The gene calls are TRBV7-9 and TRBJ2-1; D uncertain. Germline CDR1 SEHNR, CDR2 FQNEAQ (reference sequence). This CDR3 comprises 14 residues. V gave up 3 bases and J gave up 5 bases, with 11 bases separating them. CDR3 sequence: CASSLAPTDNEQFF. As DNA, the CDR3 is TGTGCCAGCAGCTTGGCGCCTACTGACAATGAGCAGTTCTTC.

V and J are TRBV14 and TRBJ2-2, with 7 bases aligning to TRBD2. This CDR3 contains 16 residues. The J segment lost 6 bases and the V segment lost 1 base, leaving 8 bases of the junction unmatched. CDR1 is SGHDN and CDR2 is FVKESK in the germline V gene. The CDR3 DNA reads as TGTGCCAGCAGCCAAGGACTAGCCCTAACATCCGGGGAGCTGTTTTTT. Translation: CASSQGLALTSGELFF.

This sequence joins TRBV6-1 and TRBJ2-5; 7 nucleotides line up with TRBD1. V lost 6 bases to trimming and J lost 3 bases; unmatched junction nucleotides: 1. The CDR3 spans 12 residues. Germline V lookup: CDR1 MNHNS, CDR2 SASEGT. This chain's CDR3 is CASRTGEETQYF. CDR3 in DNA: TGTGCCAGCAGAACAGGGGAAGAGACCCAGTACTTC.

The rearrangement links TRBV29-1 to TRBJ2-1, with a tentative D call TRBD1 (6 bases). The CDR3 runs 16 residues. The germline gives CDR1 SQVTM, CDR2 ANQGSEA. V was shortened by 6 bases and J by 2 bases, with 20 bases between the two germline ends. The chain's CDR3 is CSVGWVPQGTYNEQFF. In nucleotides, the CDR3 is TGCAGCGTGGGGTGGGTCCCACAGGGAACCTACAATGAGCAGTTCTTC.

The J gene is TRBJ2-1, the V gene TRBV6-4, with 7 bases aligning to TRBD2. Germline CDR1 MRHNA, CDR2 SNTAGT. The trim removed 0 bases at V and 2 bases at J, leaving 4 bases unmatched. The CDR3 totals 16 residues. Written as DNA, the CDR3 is TGTGCCAGCAGTGACTCGGCGGGAGTGGCCTACAATGAGCAGTTCTTC. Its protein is CASSDSAGVAYNEQFF.